One and the same sample provided the 9 T cell receptor beta chains below, sequenced in a study of blood T cell repertoires in COVID-19 (dated by TCRdb to about 2020). The method was the immunoSEQ multiplex PCR assay. The table comes from immuneACCESS by way of TCRdb, which keeps in-frame sequences with V and J called. Part of the clones is missing from these tables; in studies checked, under half for an unresolved V gene and the rest for unknown reasons. For this sample there are almost 85,000 clones; 80% to 90% appear just once. More than 0.9% of the sample lies in the top ten. Sequencing was performed on PBMCs or T cells enriched from blood (not recorded which). The receptors were sampled from a woman between 50 and 59 years old with acute COVID-19.

This chain joins TRBV5-1 and TRBJ1-4; maybe TRBD1 (6 bases). The ends were cut back, 4 bases at V and 2 bases at J, with 15 bases in the middle. The germline V gene has CDR1 SGHRS and CDR2 YFSETQ. The CDR3 is 16 amino acids. The CDR3: CASSRRSGETNEKLFF. The CDR3 coding sequence is TGCGCCAGCAGCCGCCGTTCAGGGGAGACTAATGAAAAACTGTTTTTT.

The chain combines TRBV4-2 with TRBJ1-2; no definite D call. Germline lookup yields CDR1 LGHNA and CDR2 YNFKEQ. This CDR3 contains 15 residues. Trimming stripped 0 bases from V and 6 bases from J, with 14 bases between. This CDR3 is CASSQDRHWEDGYTF. CDR3 bases: TGTGCCAGCAGCCAAGACAGACATTGGGAGGATGGCTACACCTTC.

The chain links TRBV5-4 to TRBJ2-1; a weak D match, TRBD2 (5 bases). CDR1 and CDR2 from the germline V gene are SGHNT and YYREEE (reference sequence). V gave up 0 bases and J gave up 8 bases, with 12 bases separating them. The CDR3 consists of 14 residues. For the CDR3, the DNA is TGTGCCAGCAGCTTGGAAGTTGGTAGCGATGAGCAGTTCTTC. Amino acid sequence: CASSLEVGSDEQFF.

This clone was observed a single time. The chain recombines TRBV3-1 (or the pseudogene TRBV3-2) with TRBJ2-4, with TRBD1 matching over 7 bases. This CDR3 region has 15 residues. CDR1 is LGHDT, CDR2 YNNKEL, per germline (reference sequence). Germline trimming cut 0 bases from V and 4 bases from J; bases unmatched to any gene: 3. CDR3 DNA sequence: TGTGCCAGCAGCCAAGAGACAGGGCAGAAAAACATTCAGTACTTC. Encoded protein: CASSQETGQKNIQYF.

The V and J genes are TRBV30 and TRBJ1-6; unclear D gene. Germline-derived CDR1 and CDR2 are GTSNPN and SVGIG (reference sequence). The CDR3 length is 13 residues. Deletions cut 1 base from V and 5 bases from J, with 6 bases between. CDR3 nucleotides: TGTGCCTGGAGTGGCAGTGATAATTCACCCCTCCACTTT. Amino acids: CAWSGSDNSPLHF.

The chain joins TRBV4-1 to TRBJ1-2, with D possibly matching TRBD1 (6 bases). The CDR3 runs 15 residues. Trimming stripped 1 base from V and 4 bases from J, with 13 bases between. CDR1 and CDR2 (germline): MGHRA, YSYEKL. The CDR3 nucleotides read TGCGCCAGCAGCCAAGTCGTGGACAGTGGCTATGGCTACACCTTC. It is translated as CASSQVVDSGYGYTF.

The CDR3 loop reads CASSRSGTGFEAFF. DNA of the CDR3: TGTGCCAGCAGCAGATCCGGGACAGGGTTTGAAGCTTTCTTT. V usage is TRBV11-2 and J usage is TRBJ1-1; 9 nucleotides line up with TRBD1. After removal of 5 bases from V and 7 bases from J, the junction contained 8 bases not matched to a gene. CDR3 size: 14 residues. Germline CDR1 SGHAT, CDR2 FQNNGV.

The gene calls are TRBV5-1 and TRBJ1-4; a weak D match, TRBD1 (5 bases). Germline V lookup: CDR1 SGHRS, CDR2 YFSETQ. Between the trimmed V and J ends, which lost 0 bases and 7 bases, there was a span of 19 bases. CDR3 length equals 17 residues. This chain's CDR3 is CASSLGPLDGGVEKLFF. The CDR3 nucleotides are TGCGCCAGCAGCTTGGGGCCGCTGGACGGGGGAGTTGAAAAACTGTTTTTT.

The sample holds one count of this clone. The CDR3 coding sequence is TGTGCCAGCAGTTTATCGGGGAACTTTGAAGCTTTCTTT. Its translation is CASSLSGNFEAFF. This sequence joins TRBV12-3 or TRBV12-4 and TRBJ1-1; D remains unclear. This CDR3 spans 13 amino acids. Trimming took 2 bases from V and 7 from J, leaving 11 bases between them.